Detailed here is one T cell receptor (beta chain). The target antigen is unknown. The authors prepared UMI-labeled TRB cDNA libraries by 5' RACE. Reprocessing the 5' RACE reads, TCRdb reports a single entry for every CDR3 protein and omits DNA. The listing records some 50,000 distinct CDR3 sequences. The sample originates from a study of CXCR3-negative and CXCR3-positive naive CD8 T cells. The CDR3 loop spans 14 amino acids. Germline loops: CDR1 LGHDT, CDR2 YNNKEL (reference sequence). Study outcomes and limitations: TRB CDR3s of CXCR3-positive naive cells were more hydrophobic than those of CXCR3-negative naive cells.

The chain has TRBV3-1 and TRBJ2-1; TCRdb gives TRBD1 as the D gene, but with no DNA this cannot be confirmed. Material: naive CXCR3- CD8+ T cells from blood. Subset reported: CD45RO-CCR7+CD27+CD95- naive CD8+ T cells lacking CXCR3 (TNR3-). The TCR comes from a human donor in good health. Some clones in this sample may be carry-over from other donors' samples. CDR3 loop: CASSQMTGENEQFF.